The source of this T cell receptor beta chain is a study of cytomegalovirus exposure and HLA in healthy donors. General study results and limits: The authors later found TCR association rates varying by HLA locus, with DRB1 most and HLA-C fewest.

About this clone itself: Its antigen is still unknown.

A multiplex PCR was run with 60 Vbeta primers and 13 Jbeta primers. Sequenced by immunoSEQ multiplex PCR; TCRdb stores in-frame clones only, minus some. The sample gives roughly 180,000 clones, roughly 75% of which show up once; approximately 2% is in the top ten. Sequenced sample: PBMCs. The TCR comes from a woman aged 30 to 39 in good health and CMV-seronegative.

The CDR3 DNA sequence: TGCGCCAGCAGCCAAGCGATAACAGGACTAGCGGGGCTCAATGAGCAGTTCTTC. This gives the protein CASSQAITGLAGLNEQFF. The chain carries TRBV4-1 and TRBJ2-1; 12 bases are shared with TRBD2. V lost 1 base and J lost 6; bases outside the gene matches: 10. This CDR3 spans 18 amino acids. CDR1 and CDR2 (germline): MGHRA, YSYEKL.